The present entry profiles one T cell receptor beta chain with its context. This clonotype was counted a few times. It has no known antigen specificity. No much larger clonotype is one base removed from it; base qualities were not supplied. Receptors were amplified or captured by 5' RACE. Sequencer: Illumina HiSeq 2500. A second PCR of about 6 to 11 cycles was performed with a sample-barcoded 5' primer and a J-beta primer mix. Each TCR beta cDNA molecule received a unique molecular identifier from a template-switch 5' adaptor carrying 12 random nucleotides. Each sample yielded at least 2.5 million CDR3-containing paired-end reads. First-strand cDNA was synthesized from all RNA with the Mint cDNA synthesis kit, primed by a TRBC-specific oligonucleotide. All cDNA was treated with uracil-DNA glycosylase and then went through a first 18-cycle PCR with the universal primers M1SS and BC2_uni_R. The authors' pipeline ran thus. Normalization of each sample was performed by random selection of 1 million high-quality reads, each carrying a distinct molecular identifier. Reads sharing molecular identifiers were discarded rather than binned into consensus sequences. MiTCR, with a Q25 quality threshold and the strictest error-elimination algorithm, was used for CDR3 identification, clonotype clustering and error correction. Lower-bound total TCR beta diversity was estimated with a nonparametric unseen species model using Euler transformation. TCRdb reprocessing: public reads trimmed at Q25 with fastp, clones called with MiXCR, in-frame beta chains kept. Rows with a matching CDR3 protein are joined into one entry that keeps the most common DNA and genes. For this entry, the V and J calls and clone size follow TCRdb and not the study's own pipeline. This sample gives roughly 730,000 distinct CDR3 sequences in total; approximately 53% of them show up just once. The ten top clones hold about a quarter of the sample.

The donors were around 39 Caucasian individuals from Russia, aged 6 to 90 years, who were systemically healthy. Around 10 milliliters of peripheral blood were collected from each donor into EDTA-treated Vacutainer tubes. Ficoll-Paque density-gradient centrifugation was used to isolate PBMCs, with at least 6.5 million per sample. Trizol reagent was used to extract total RNA from PBMCs, with at least 6 micrograms per sample. For every donor, an aliquot of PBMCs went through flow cytometry to measure the percentages of naive CD45RAhigh/CD27high T cells. This sample stems from a study of blood T cells in healthy people across ages (dated by TCRdb to about 2015). Some background on the complete study: In model experiments, template switching captured about one uniquely barcoded TCR beta cDNA molecule for every two T cells. The donors were divided into four age groups: young (average about 16 years), middle-aged (approximately 41), aged (62) and long-lived (roughly 82). The study measured age-related changes in TCR beta repertoire diversity using deep sequencing normalized with unique cDNA molecular identifiers. The study analyzed two additional independent replicas of 1 million unique cDNA reads from the same blood draw for two donors, one aged 18 to 30 and one aged 80 or older. To avoid experimental bias, donors of different ages were spread randomly across the sequencing lanes.

What the study reported, not specific to this receptor: Total diversity estimates from one million sequenced T cells were considered lower bounds and underestimates. The CMV infection status of donors was not known, potentially confounding age-related changes in expanded clonotypes. Compared with the aged group, more naive CD4+ T cells, fewer expanded clones and increased TCR diversity were shown by the long-lived group, suggesting age selection. Observed TCR beta diversity per million T cells fell roughly linearly with age, and a significant reduction was already apparent by age roughly 40. Bulk unsorted PBMC profiling prevented conclusive comparison of naive and antigen-experienced compartments. Observed TCR beta diversity correlated strongly with the percentage of naive T cells measured by flow cytometry.

Taken from the germline V gene (reference sequence), the CDR1 and CDR2 loops are SEHNR and FQNEAQ. V lost 4 bases and J lost 6 bases; the stretch between them is 15 bases long. The CDR3, from cysteine to phenylalanine, totals 14 residues. Solely the CDR3 DNA is kept, with 42 bases framed from the first base. The receptor was isolated from a man between 35 and 55 years old in good health. The chain was built from TRBV7-9 and TRBJ1-1; there is no confident call for the D gene. Sample: blood. The CDR3 loop reads CASSSRDGSSEAFF. The base sequence is TGTGCCAGCAGCTCAAGAGATGGTTCTTCTGAAGCTTTCTTT.